This TCR beta chain was profiled in a study of T cells in narcolepsy. At the level of the study: Healthy controls were enrolled alongside patients with narcolepsy type 1 or type 2. Study-wide results and limits: Same-patient CSF and blood CD4+ T cell clonotypes included HCRT-specific and TRIB2-specific autoreactive ones. Blood of same and different patients, but not healthy controls, reportedly held recurring autoreactive clonotypes. Some memory CD4+ repertoires had no autoreactive clone sequences.

Repertoires were generated with immunoSEQ multiplex PCR, while TCRdb's copy carries only in-frame clones and drops some. The sample has fewer than 30,000 clones; about four fifths are singletons. A word on this clone: The target antigen is unknown.

Sequenced: CD45RA- memory CD4+ T cells from PBMCs. The receptor was isolated from a human donor with narcolepsy.

Here the CDR3 reads CASSHGGGPYNEQFF. Here the CDR3 DNA reads TGTGCCAGTAGCCATGGTGGGGGGCCCTACAATGAGCAGTTCTTC. This chain joins TRBV19 and TRBJ2-1, with D possibly being TRBD1 or TRBD2 (6 bases each). This CDR3 region has 15 residues. The germline gives CDR1 LNHDA, CDR2 SQIVND (reference sequence). V lost 6 bases and J lost 2, with 14 bases in between.